One and the same sample provided the 10 T cell receptor beta chains below, sequenced in a study of T-cell reconstitution after alpha-beta-depleted transplantation in children. Unique molecular identifiers were used in preparing the TCRbeta library. TCRdb re-analysed the PCR reads in MiXCR, keeping a single row per CDR3 protein. The repertoire holds hundreds of thousands of distinct CDR3 sequences, roughly 13% seen once, with around 2% in the top ten. The starting material was PBMCs, mostly from graft donor cells, obtained 360 days after TCRalphabeta/CD19-depleted stem cell transplant. The origin of the receptors is a male patient between 10 and 17 years old who had a stem cell transplant for acute myeloid leukemia, so the T cells may come from the graft donor.

This clonotype occurred a few times. The rearrangement joins TRBV19 to TRBJ2-7, with D perhaps matching TRBD1 or TRBD2 (5 bases each). This CDR3 has 15 residues. Germline V gene data show CDR1 as LNHDA and CDR2 as SQIVND (reference sequence). Trimming pared 6 bases from V and 2 bases from J, leaving 17 bases between. As DNA, the CDR3 is TGTGCCAGTAGCGGTGCCGGGACCCGTACCTACGAGCAGTACTTC. As protein: CASSGAGTRTYEQYF.

This clonotype has at least ten counts. The chain has TRBV7-8 and TRBJ2-7, with D unclear. Trimming took off 5 bases at V and 2 bases at J, with 10 bases between the two ends. Germline CDR1 is SGHVS and CDR2 is FQNEAQ. The length of the CDR3 is 13 residues. The CDR3 bases are TGTGCCAGCAGCCTCATCCCACCCTACGAGCAGTACTTC. Its translation is CASSLIPPYEQYF.

V is TRBV20-1 and J is TRBJ2-1; TRBD2 aligns across 8 bases. Germline assignment: CDR1 DFQATT and CDR2 SNEGSKA (reference sequence). J was trimmed by 4 bases and V by 0 bases; bases with no gene match: 8. This CDR3 has 16 residues. The CDR3 DNA reads TGCAGTGCTAGAGAAGAGGGCGGGAGGATTTACAATGAGCAGTTCTTC. It specifies CSAREEGGRIYNEQFF.

A remark on this clonotype: The junction differs from germline at one of its ends, possibly a read error. V is TRBV28 and J is TRBJ1-1; D is uncertain. Germline values: CDR1 MDHEN, CDR2 SYDVKM. The CDR3 covers 11 residues. The CDR3 DNA reads as TGTGCCAGCAGTCCGATGCGGGAGCCCACTTTT. Its translation is CASSPMREPTF.

The rearrangement links TRBV20-1 to TRBJ1-3; D gene unclear. This CDR3 comprises 15 residues. V was cut by 2 bases and J by 0 bases, with 11 bases left in between. Looked up from germline, CDR1 is DFQATT and CDR2 is SNEGSKA (reference sequence). CDR3 nucleotides: TGCAGTGCTAGATCCGCAGCCTTCTCTGGAAACACCATATATTTT. Translating gives CSARSAAFSGNTIYF.

This clonotype has ten or more counts. The gene calls are TRBV30 and TRBJ2-1, with 7 bases lining up with TRBD2. Germline loops: CDR1 GTSNPN, CDR2 SVGIG (reference sequence). V lost 4 bases to trimming and J lost 9 bases; unmatched junction nucleotides: 9. The CDR3 runs 13 residues. The CDR3 is CAWTLRTSGEQFF. The CDR3 bases are TGTGCCTGGACCCTCCGGACTAGTGGTGAGCAGTTCTTC.

This sequence joins TRBV24-1 and TRBJ2-1; D gene ambiguous. Germline CDR1 is KGHDR and CDR2 is SFDVKD. V was clipped by 3 bases and J by 2 bases, with 7 bases between them. The CDR3 runs to 14 residues. This CDR3 is CATSDTPPYNEQFF. The CDR3 nucleotides are TGTGCCACCAGTGATACACCCCCCTACAATGAGCAGTTCTTC.

This clonotype was picked up many times. The chain is built from TRBV20-1 and TRBJ2-5, with D perhaps matching TRBD2 (6 bases). Germline assignment: CDR1 DFQATT and CDR2 SNEGSKA (reference sequence). The V and J ends lost 3 bases and 5 bases respectively, with 19 bases between them. The CDR3 consists of 15 residues. The CDR3 here is CSARDGLPMGETQYF. Here the CDR3 DNA reads TGCAGTGCTAGGGATGGACTACCCATGGGGGAGACCCAGTACTTC.

In this sample, this clonotype turned up a few times. The chain is built from TRBV20-1 and TRBJ2-2; 11 bases fit TRBD2. CDR3 length: 14 residues. Germline lookup yields CDR1 DFQATT and CDR2 SNEGSKA (reference sequence). V was clipped by 1 base and J by 5 bases; unmatched bases: 0. This CDR3 reads CSARGLAGTGELFF. Here the CDR3 DNA reads TGCAGTGCTAGAGGACTAGCGGGGACCGGGGAGCTGTTTTTT.

The CDR3 bases are TGTGCCAGCAGTTTACAAAGGGGGGACGGCAATCAGCCCCAGCATTTT. This codes for CASSLQRGDGNQPQHF. V and J are TRBV28 and TRBJ1-5, with a tentative D call TRBD1 (6 bases). The ends were cut back, 2 bases at V and 2 bases at J, with 13 bases in the middle. The CDR3 is 16 amino acids. From germline, CDR1 is MDHEN and CDR2 SYDVKM.